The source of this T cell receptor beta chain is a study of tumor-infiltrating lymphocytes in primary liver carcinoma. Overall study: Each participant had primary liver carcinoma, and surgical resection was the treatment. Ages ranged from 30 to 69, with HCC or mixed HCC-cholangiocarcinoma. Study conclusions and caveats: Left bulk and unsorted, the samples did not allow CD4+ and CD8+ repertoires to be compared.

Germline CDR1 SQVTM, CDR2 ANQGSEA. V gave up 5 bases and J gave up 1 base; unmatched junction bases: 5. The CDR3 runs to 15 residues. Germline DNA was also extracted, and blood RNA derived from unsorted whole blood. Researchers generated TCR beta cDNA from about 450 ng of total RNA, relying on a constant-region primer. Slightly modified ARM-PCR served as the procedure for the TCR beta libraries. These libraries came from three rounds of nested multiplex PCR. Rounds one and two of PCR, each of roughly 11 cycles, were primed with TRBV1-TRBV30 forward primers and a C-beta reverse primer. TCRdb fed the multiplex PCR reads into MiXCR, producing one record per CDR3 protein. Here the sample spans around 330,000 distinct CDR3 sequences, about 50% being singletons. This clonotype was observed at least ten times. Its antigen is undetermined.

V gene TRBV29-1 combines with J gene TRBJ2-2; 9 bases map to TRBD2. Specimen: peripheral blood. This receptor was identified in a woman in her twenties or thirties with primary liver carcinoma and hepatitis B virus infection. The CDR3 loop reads CSVYEAGGNTGELFF. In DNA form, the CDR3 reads TGCAGCGTTTACGAAGCGGGAGGGAACACCGGGGAGCTGTTTTTT.